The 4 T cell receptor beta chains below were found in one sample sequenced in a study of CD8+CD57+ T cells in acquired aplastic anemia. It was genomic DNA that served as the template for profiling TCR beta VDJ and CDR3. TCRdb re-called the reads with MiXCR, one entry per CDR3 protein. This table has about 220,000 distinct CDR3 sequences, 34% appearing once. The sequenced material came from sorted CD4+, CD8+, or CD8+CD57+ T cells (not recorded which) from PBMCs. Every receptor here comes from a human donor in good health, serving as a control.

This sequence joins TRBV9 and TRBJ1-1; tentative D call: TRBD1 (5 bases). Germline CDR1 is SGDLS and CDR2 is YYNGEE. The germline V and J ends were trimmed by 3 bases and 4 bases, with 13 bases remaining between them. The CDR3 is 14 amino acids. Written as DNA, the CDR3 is TGTGCCAGCAGCGGGGAGGTGGGGACCACTGAAGCTTTCTTT. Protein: CASSGEVGTTEAFF.

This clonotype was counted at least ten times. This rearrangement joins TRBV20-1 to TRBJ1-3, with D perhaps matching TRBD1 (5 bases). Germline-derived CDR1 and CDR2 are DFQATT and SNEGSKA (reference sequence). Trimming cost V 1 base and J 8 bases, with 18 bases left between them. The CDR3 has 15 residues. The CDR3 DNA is TGCAGTGCTAGAGTTCGCCGGGGAGGGGTCGACACCATATATTTT. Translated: CSARVRRGGVDTIYF.

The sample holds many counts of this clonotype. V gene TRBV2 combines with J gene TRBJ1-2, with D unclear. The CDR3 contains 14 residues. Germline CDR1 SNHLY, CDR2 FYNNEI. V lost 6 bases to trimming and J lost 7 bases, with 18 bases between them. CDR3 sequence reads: CASSAGAPKGGYTF. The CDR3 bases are TGTGCCAGCAGCGCCGGAGCCCCTAAGGGTGGCTACACCTTC.

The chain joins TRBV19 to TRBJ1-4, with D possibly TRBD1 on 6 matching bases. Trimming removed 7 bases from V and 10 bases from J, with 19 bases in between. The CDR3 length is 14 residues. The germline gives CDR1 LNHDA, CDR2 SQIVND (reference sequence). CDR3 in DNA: TGTGCCAGTACCGATGGGGGGGGCATAGGAAAACTGTTTTTT. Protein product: CASTDGGGIGKLFF.